One and the same sample provided the 15 T cell receptor beta chains below, sequenced in a study of blood T cell repertoires in COVID-19. Assay: immunoSEQ multiplex PCR; the TCRdb copy retains only in-frame clones and omits some. The data show some 300,000 clones, 90% seen once. The sample taken for sequencing was peripheral blood. The receptor source for this set is a woman in her fifties or sixties with COVID-19, enrolled during active disease.

This chain connects TRBV6-5 to TRBJ2-5; D may be TRBD1 (8 bases). The DNA end lines up better with TRBJ2-7; the J call may be wrong. Germline lookup yields CDR1 MNHEY and CDR2 SVGAGI. The CDR3 contains 16 residues. CDR3 DNA sequence: TGTGCCAGCAGTTACTCCAGCGGGACAGGATCCTACGAGCAGTACTTC. Translation gives CASSYSSGTGSYEQYF.

In its sample, this clone was seen a few times. The V gene is TRBV7-8, the J gene TRBJ1-4, with D perhaps TRBD1 (5 bases). This CDR3 comprises 14 residues. The V end lost 5 bases, the J end lost 8 bases, and 15 bases lay between the germline ends. Germline assignment: CDR1 SGHVS and CDR2 FQNEAQ. CDR3 nucleotides: TGTGCCAGCAGCCCCCAGGGACTTGACGAAAAACTGTTTTTT. Its protein product is CASSPQGLDEKLFF.

This CDR3 is CASIDYSYNEQFF. The CDR3 DNA sequence: TGTGCCAGCATCGACTATTCCTACAATGAGCAGTTCTTC. The genes are TRBV6-5 and TRBJ2-1; D is possibly TRBD2 (5 bases). The CDR3 extends over 13 amino acids. The germline V and J ends were trimmed by 7 bases and 1 base, with 8 bases remaining between them. Germline V gene lookup returns CDR1 MNHEY and CDR2 SVGAGI.

V gene TRBV11-2 combines with J gene TRBJ2-1; D is ambiguous. The CDR3 has 15 residues. Trimming left V 1 base short and J 0 bases short, with 7 bases between. The germline V gene encodes CDR1 SGHAT and CDR2 FQNNGV. The CDR3 protein is CASSLGGSSYNEQFF. The CDR3 nucleotides read TGTGCCAGCAGCTTAGGCGGAAGCTCCTACAATGAGCAGTTCTTC.

The rearrangement joins TRBV14 to TRBJ2-1, with D maybe TRBD1 (6 bases). The CDR3 has 12 amino acids. Germline CDR1 is SGHDN and CDR2 is FVKESK. V gave up 4 bases and J gave up 7 bases, with 8 bases separating them. CDR3: CASSRTGNEQFF. CDR3 bases: TGTGCCAGCAGCCGAACAGGGAATGAGCAGTTCTTC. Combining the CDR3 with reference TRBV14 and TRBJ2-1 gives the whole variable domain EAGVTQFPSHSVIEKGQTVTLRCDPISGHDNLYWYRRVMGKEIKFLLHFVKESKQDESGMPNNRFLAERTGGTYSTLKVQPAELEDSGVYFCASSRTGNEQFFGPGTRLTVL.

This clone was detected only a few times. V is TRBV18 and J is TRBJ2-2; the match to TRBD1 covers 8 bases. V lost 4 bases and J lost 4; bases outside the gene matches: 8. Germline lookup yields CDR1 KGHSH and CDR2 LQKENI. The CDR3 spans 16 residues. This chain's CDR3 is CASSLAGQGSTGELFF. CDR3 sequence (DNA): TGTGCCAGCTCACTAGCCGGACAGGGAAGCACCGGGGAGCTGTTTTTT. The complete variable domain, with remaining parts taken from reference TRBV18 and TRBJ2-2, reads NAGVMQNPRHLVRRRGQEARLRCSPMKGHSHVYWYRQLPEEGLKFMVYLQKENIIDESGMPKERFSAEFPKEGPSILRIQQVVRGDSAAYFCASSLAGQGSTGELFFGEGSRLTVL.

V is TRBV7-9 and J is TRBJ1-2; a weak D match, TRBD1 (6 bases). From germline, CDR1 is SEHNR and CDR2 FQNEAQ (reference sequence). Trimming took 5 bases from V and 4 from J, leaving 17 bases between them. This CDR3 contains 15 residues. In nucleotides, the CDR3 is TGTGCCAGCAGCCCTCCCCTGACAGGCTTCTATGGCTACACCTTC. Translated: CASSPPLTGFYGYTF.

The rearrangement uses TRBV30 and TRBJ2-3; 7 nucleotides line up with TRBD2. Per germline, CDR1 GTSNPN and CDR2 SVGIG (reference sequence). V lost 4 bases and J lost 2; bases outside the gene matches: 3. The CDR3 length is 13 residues. This chain's CDR3 is CAWTSGITDTQYF. The CDR3 nucleotides read TGTGCCTGGACTAGCGGAATCACAGATACGCAGTATTTT.

The gene calls are TRBV7-3 and TRBJ2-2; 7 nucleotides agree with TRBD2. The trim removed 1 base at V and 3 bases at J, leaving 2 bases unmatched. The CDR3 extends over 15 amino acids. Germline V CDR1 and CDR2: SGHTA, FQGTGA. The CDR3: CASSLKLADTGELFF. Written as DNA, the CDR3 is TGTGCCAGCAGCTTAAAGCTAGCGGACACCGGGGAGCTGTTTTTT. The variable domain in full, with the rest retrieved from reference TRBV7-3 and TRBJ2-2, is GAGVSQTPSNKVTEKGKYVELRCDPISGHTALYWYRQSLGQGPEFLIYFQGTGAADDSGLPNDRFFAVRPEGSVSTLKIQRTERGDSAVYLCASSLKLADTGELFFGEGSRLTVL.

V is TRBV4-1 and J is TRBJ2-7, with D perhaps TRBD2 (5 bases). Trimming left V 1 base short and J 4 bases short, with 23 bases between. Per the germline V gene, CDR1 is MGHRA and CDR2 is YSYEKL. The length of the CDR3 is 18 residues. DNA for the CDR3: TGCGCCAGCAGCCAAGTATCCTTACGTGGGAGAACGGGGTACGAGCAGTACTTC. Translated: CASSQVSLRGRTGYEQYF.

This chain uses TRBV5-6 with TRBJ1-2; 8 nucleotides line up with TRBD1. The CDR3 length is 14 residues. Germline lookup yields CDR1 SGHDT and CDR2 YYEEEE. Trimming took 4 bases from V and 11 from J; bases not matched to a gene: 13. CDR3 sequence: CASSAPGGALVYTF. DNA of the CDR3: TGTGCCAGCAGCGCCCCAGGGGGCGCATTGGTTTACACCTTC.

The V call is TRBV29-1, the J call TRBJ2-3; tentatively, D is TRBD2 (6 bases). The CDR3 covers 15 residues. The V end was cut by 5 bases, the J end by 0 bases, with 15 bases between. The V gene's germline CDR1 is SQVTM and CDR2 ANQGSEA. This CDR3 is CSVLTGGPSTDTQYF. As DNA, the CDR3 is TGCAGCGTTTTAACCGGGGGTCCCAGCACAGATACGCAGTATTTT.

The chain combines TRBV3-1 (or the pseudogene TRBV3-2) with TRBJ2-5; TRBD2 aligns across 11 bases. The CDR3 sequence is 16 residues long. V was clipped by 7 bases and J by 3 bases; unmatched bases: 10. Looked up from germline, CDR1 is LGHDT and CDR2 is YNNKEL (reference sequence). The CDR3 spells CASTPKLLAGEETQYF. The CDR3 DNA reads TGTGCCAGCACCCCTAAATTACTAGCGGGAGAAGAGACCCAGTACTTC.

This clone has ten or more counts. J is TRBJ1-1 and V is TRBV3-1 (or the pseudogene TRBV3-2), with a weak D call TRBD1 (5 bases). The CDR3 sequence is 16 residues long. In germline, CDR1 is LGHDT, CDR2 YNNKEL (reference sequence). V lost 7 bases to trimming and J lost 0 bases, with 18 bases between them. CDR3 DNA sequence: TGTGCCAGCAACAAAGGGGTGGAGGGGATGAACACTGAAGCTTTCTTT. This gives the protein CASNKGVEGMNTEAFF.

CDR3 in DNA: TGTGCCTGCAACAGGGGGCTGGGGGCTTTCTTT. Protein product: CACNRGLGAFF. The chain links TRBV30 to TRBJ1-1; TRBD1 matches at 9 bases. The V segment lost 6 bases and the J segment 11 bases; nucleotides outside the gene matches: 7. The CDR3 length is 11 residues. Germline CDR1 reads GTSNPN; CDR2 reads SVGIG (reference sequence). Complete variable domain (other parts from reference TRBV30 and TRBJ1-1): SQTIHQWPATLVQPVGSPLSLECTVEGTSNPNLYWYRQAAGRGLQLLFYSVGIGQISSEVPQNLSASRPQDRQFILSSKKLLLSDSGFYLCACNRGLGAFFGQGTRLTVV.